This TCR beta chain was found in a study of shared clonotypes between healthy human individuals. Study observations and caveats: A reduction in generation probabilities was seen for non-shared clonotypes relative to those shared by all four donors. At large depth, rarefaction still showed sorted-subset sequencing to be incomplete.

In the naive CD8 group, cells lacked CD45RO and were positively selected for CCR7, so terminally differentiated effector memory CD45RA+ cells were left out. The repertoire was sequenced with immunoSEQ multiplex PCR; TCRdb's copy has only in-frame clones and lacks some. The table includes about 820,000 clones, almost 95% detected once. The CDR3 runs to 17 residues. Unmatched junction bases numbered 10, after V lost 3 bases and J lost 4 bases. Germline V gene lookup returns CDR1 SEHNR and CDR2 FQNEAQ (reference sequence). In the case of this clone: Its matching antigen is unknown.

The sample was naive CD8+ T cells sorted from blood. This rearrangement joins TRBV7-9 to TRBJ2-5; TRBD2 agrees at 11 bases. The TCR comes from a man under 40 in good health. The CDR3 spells CASSFPSGRPSVETQYF. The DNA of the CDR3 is TGTGCCAGCAGCTTCCCTAGCGGGAGGCCATCGGTAGAGACCCAGTACTTC.